Shown below are 27 T cell receptor beta chains from a single sample sequenced in a study of blood T cells in healthy people across ages. Alongside a J-beta primer mix, a sample-barcoded 5' primer served in a second PCR lasting about 7 to 12 cycles. TCRdb reprocessed the 5' RACE reads via MiXCR and lists one record per CDR3 protein. The sample carries approximately 780,000 distinct CDR3 sequences, approximately 24% recorded once. This same sample was also part of a study on T cells of mothers and their children.

Input material: blood. All receptors derive from a boy younger than 18 in good health.

This clonotype was counted a single time. The V gene is TRBV27, the J gene TRBJ2-5; D is unresolved. V lost 0 bases and J lost 7, with 9 bases in between. The CDR3 is 13 amino acids. Germline-derived CDR1 and CDR2 are MNHEY and SMNVEV (reference sequence). In nucleotides, the CDR3 is TGTGCCAGCAGTTTATCGGAGAGAACGACCCAGTACTTC. Amino acid sequence: CASSLSERTTQYF.

In this sample, this clonotype turned up a few times. The chain has TRBV29-1 and TRBJ2-1; D is possibly TRBD1 or TRBD2 (5 bases each). Germline V lookup: CDR1 SQVTM, CDR2 ANQGSEA. The CDR3 runs 13 residues. With 4 bases removed from V and 4 bases from J, the gap between germline ends came to 11 bases. The CDR3 region has the DNA TGCAGCGTTGGGGGGTCACGATACAATGAGCAGTTCTTC. As protein: CSVGGSRYNEQFF.

V and J are TRBV4-1 and TRBJ2-3; D uncertain. The CDR3 length is 15 residues. Germline V gives CDR1 MGHRA, CDR2 YSYEKL. The V end lost 0 bases, the J end lost 0 bases, and 7 bases lay between the germline ends. The CDR3 DNA follows: TGCGCCAGCAGCCAAGATGACGGGAGCACAGATACGCAGTATTTT. Translation gives CASSQDDGSTDTQYF.

This clonotype was detected only a few times. The rearrangement joins TRBV7-9 to TRBJ2-2; D is undetermined. This CDR3 has 13 amino acids. The V and J ends lost 5 bases and 4 bases respectively, with 8 bases between them. Germline CDR1 and CDR2: SEHNR and FQNEAQ (reference sequence). The CDR3 loop is CASSPDITGELFF. The DNA of the CDR3 is TGTGCCAGCAGCCCCGACATCACCGGGGAGCTGTTTTTT.

V gene TRBV5-1 combines with J gene TRBJ1-6; D unclear. This CDR3 has 14 residues. Germline values: CDR1 SGHRS, CDR2 YFSETQ. The V end lost 0 bases, the J end lost 10 bases, and 11 bases lay between the germline ends. The CDR3 protein is CASSLEVGRSPLHF. CDR3 bases: TGCGCCAGCAGCTTGGAGGTCGGCAGATCACCCCTCCACTTT.

A few counts support this clonotype. V is TRBV29-1 and J is TRBJ2-6, with a weak D call TRBD2 (5 bases). With 6 bases removed from V and 0 bases from J, the gap between germline ends came to 9 bases. The CDR3 runs to 14 residues. The V gene's germline CDR1 is SQVTM and CDR2 ANQGSEA. As DNA, the CDR3 is TGCAGCGTGTCCCGGGACTCTGGGGCCAACGTCCTGACTTTC. It translates to CSVSRDSGANVLTF.

This clonotype has only a few counts. The V and J genes are TRBV30 and TRBJ1-4, with 10 bases fitting TRBD1. With 4 bases clipped from V and 7 bases from J, the junction kept 3 bases outside the gene matches. Germline V gives CDR1 GTSNPN, CDR2 SVGIG (reference sequence). The CDR3 loop spans 13 amino acids. CDR3 amino acids: CAWTRDRGEKLFF. In nucleotides, the CDR3 is TGTGCCTGGACCCGGGACAGGGGTGAAAAACTGTTTTTT.

The chain couples TRBV6-5 to TRBJ2-4, with D tentatively TRBD1 or TRBD2 (5 bases each). V was clipped by 2 bases and J by 6 bases, with 17 bases between them. Germline CDR1 reads MNHEY; CDR2 reads SVGAGI. The CDR3 is 16 residues long. This CDR3 is CASSYKGVGQGNIQYF. For the CDR3, the DNA is TGTGCCAGCAGTTACAAGGGAGTCGGCCAGGGAAACATTCAGTACTTC.

This clonotype was recorded a few times. This CDR3 is CASQQGSTPETQYF. CDR3 coding DNA: TGTGCCAGTCAACAAGGCTCCACCCCGGAGACCCAGTACTTC. The V gene is TRBV12-3 or TRBV12-4, the J gene TRBJ2-5; no clear D. Between the trimmed V and J ends, which lost 9 bases and 5 bases, there was a span of 19 bases. The CDR3 contains 14 residues.

This clonotype turned up a few times. The chain employs TRBV27 and TRBJ2-3; tentatively, D is TRBD1 or TRBD2 (5 bases each). V was clipped by 8 bases and J by 2 bases, with 17 bases between them. The CDR3 runs to 15 residues. Germline V gene data show CDR1 as MNHEY and CDR2 as SMNVEV (reference sequence). The CDR3 DNA follows: TGTGCCAGCGGTACCAGGGACGGGATCACAGATACGCAGTATTTT. Translating gives CASGTRDGITDTQYF.

The J gene is TRBJ2-7, the V gene TRBV2; tentative D call: TRBD2 (5 bases). CDR3 length equals 15 residues. V lost 4 bases to trimming and J lost 0 bases, with 13 bases between them. Germline V gives CDR1 SNHLY, CDR2 FYNNEI. Here the CDR3 reads CASSVGGLNSYEQYF. CDR3 sequence (DNA): TGTGCCAGCAGTGTTGGCGGGCTAAACTCCTACGAGCAGTACTTC.

This clonotype was counted between two and nine times. The chain uses TRBV20-1 and TRBJ1-5, with 8 positions matching TRBD1. The CDR3 consists of 15 residues. With 2 bases clipped from V and 3 bases from J, the junction kept 6 bases outside the gene matches. The germline V gene has CDR1 DFQATT and CDR2 SNEGSKA (reference sequence). The CDR3 spells CSARSGGLVNQPQHF. In DNA form, the CDR3 reads TGCAGTGCTAGATCAGGGGGCTTGGTCAATCAGCCCCAGCATTTT.

The sample holds a few counts of this clonotype. V and J are TRBV6-2 or TRBV6-3 and TRBJ2-5; D remains ambiguous. V dropped 2 bases and J dropped 11 bases, with 9 bases sitting between them. The CDR3 extends over 11 amino acids. Germline V CDR1 and CDR2: MNHEY, SVGEGT. CDR3: CASSYLGSQYF. CDR3 DNA sequence: TGTGCCAGCAGTTACCTCGGGTCGCAGTACTTC.

This clonotype turned up a few times. An end of the junction differs from the germline gene, which may be a read error. The chain recombines TRBV12-3 or TRBV12-4 with TRBJ1-2; 10 bases agree with TRBD1. This CDR3 contains 13 residues. The CDR3 DNA sequence: TGTGCCTGCAGTTTGGGACAGGGGTCTGGCTACACCTTC. It translates to CACSLGQGSGYTF.

The chain is built from TRBV5-1 and TRBJ1-2, with D unclear. Germline CDR1 is SGHRS and CDR2 is YFSETQ. This CDR3 comprises 14 residues. V was cut by 0 bases and J by 6 bases, with 12 bases left in between. The CDR3: CASSLALGEDGYTF. The CDR3 coding sequence is TGCGCCAGCAGCTTGGCTCTGGGAGAGGATGGCTACACCTTC. Supplemented by reference TRBV5-1 and TRBJ1-2, the full variable domain reads KAGVTQTPRYLIKTRGQQVTLSCSPISGHRSVSWYQQTPGQGLQFLFEYFSETQRNKGNFPGRFSGRQFSNSRSEMNVSTLELGDSALYLCASSLALGEDGYTFGSGTRLTVV.

V is TRBV2 and J is TRBJ2-2; 7 bases match TRBD1. CDR1 and CDR2 (germline): SNHLY, FYNNEI. The CDR3 length is 15 residues. With 3 bases clipped from V and 4 bases from J, the junction kept 5 bases outside the gene matches. CDR3 amino acids: CASSERGQTTGELFF. The CDR3 bases are TGTGCCAGCAGTGAGAGGGGGCAGACCACCGGGGAGCTGTTTTTT.

This clonotype came up a few times. The V call is TRBV4-1, the J call TRBJ2-6; no clear D. This CDR3 contains 16 residues. V lost 2 bases and J lost 0, with 8 bases in between. In germline, CDR1 is MGHRA, CDR2 YSYEKL. The CDR3 nucleotides are TGCGCCAGCAGCCAACCAGACGTCTCTGGGGCCAACGTCCTGACTTTC. This gives the protein CASSQPDVSGANVLTF.

This sequence joins TRBV2 and TRBJ2-7; no reliable D call. The CDR3 is 13 amino acids. The V and J ends lost 2 bases and 6 bases respectively, with 11 bases between them. Germline V lookup: CDR1 SNHLY, CDR2 FYNNEI. CDR3 nucleotide sequence: TGTGCCAGCAGTGAATGGTCTTCTGGCGAGCAGTACTTC. As protein: CASSEWSSGEQYF.

A few counts support this clonotype. The J gene is TRBJ1-4, the V gene TRBV4-1, with D possibly TRBD1 on 5 matching bases. Germline values: CDR1 MGHRA, CDR2 YSYEKL. V was pared by 4 bases and J by 5 bases, with 17 bases between. The CDR3 has 16 amino acids. CDR3 nucleotide sequence: TGCGCCAGCAGCCCACGTACGACAGACCTAAATGAAAAACTGTTTTTT. Its protein is CASSPRTTDLNEKLFF.

The V gene is TRBV7-9, the J gene TRBJ2-7; TRBD1 is a possible D gene (6 bases). This CDR3 is built from 16 residues. Trimming cost V 0 bases and J 2 bases, with 14 bases left between them. In germline, CDR1 is SEHNR, CDR2 FQNEAQ (reference sequence). This CDR3 reads CASSLAPGVWPYEQYF. CDR3 DNA: TGTGCCAGCAGCTTAGCCCCAGGGGTCTGGCCCTACGAGCAGTACTTC.

This chain links TRBV6-2 or TRBV6-3 with TRBJ2-1; tentatively, D is TRBD1 (6 bases). Per germline, CDR1 MNHEY and CDR2 SVGEGT. The CDR3 is 13 residues long. The ends were cut back, 6 bases at V and 4 bases at J, with 10 bases in the middle. This CDR3 is CASRIQGYNEQFF. CDR3 sequence (DNA): TGTGCCAGCAGGATACAGGGATACAATGAGCAGTTCTTC.

This clonotype was seen only a few times. This chain links TRBV11-2 with TRBJ1-1; no reliable D call. The V end lost 1 base, the J end lost 11 bases, and 20 bases lay between the germline ends. The CDR3 contains 15 residues. Germline CDR1 is SGHAT and CDR2 is FQNNGV. The chain's CDR3 is CASSLGGLRAERAFF. CDR3 sequence (DNA): TGTGCCAGCAGCTTAGGAGGTTTGAGGGCGGAGAGGGCTTTCTTT. Variable domain in full (rest from reference TRBV11-2 and TRBJ1-1): EAGVAQSPRYKIIEKRQSVAFWCNPISGHATLYWYQQILGQGPKLLIQFQNNGVVDDSQLPKDRFSAERLKGVDSTLKIQPAKLEDSAVYLCASSLGGLRAERAFFGQGTRLTVV.

The V and J genes are TRBV20-1 and TRBJ2-1; D possibly uses TRBD1 or TRBD2 (6 bases each). Germline assignment: CDR1 DFQATT and CDR2 SNEGSKA (reference sequence). The V end was cut by 6 bases, the J end by 4 bases, with 10 bases between. The CDR3 is made up of 12 amino acids. In DNA form, the CDR3 reads TGCAGTGCGGAGGGGGGTTACAATGAGCAGTTCTTC. Protein: CSAEGGYNEQFF.

The genes are TRBV5-1 and TRBJ2-3, with D tentatively TRBD1 or TRBD2 (5 bases each). Germline CDR1 SGHRS, CDR2 YFSETQ. The germline V and J ends were trimmed by 4 bases and 6 bases, with 15 bases remaining between them. CDR3 size: 14 residues. Here the CDR3 reads CASSLMRGSDTQYF. The DNA of the CDR3 is TGCGCCAGCAGCCTGATGAGGGGTAGCGATACGCAGTATTTT.

This clonotype was observed a handful of times. This chain uses TRBV5-1 with TRBJ2-2; TRBD1 matches at 9 bases. In germline, CDR1 is SGHRS, CDR2 YFSETQ. This CDR3 is built from 15 residues. V shed 4 bases, J shed 6 bases, and the junction held 7 bases outside the gene matches. The CDR3 here is CASSDPGQGSGELFF. CDR3 nucleotides: TGCGCCAGCAGCGACCCGGGACAGGGCTCCGGGGAGCTGTTTTTT.

The rearrangement joins TRBV20-1 to TRBJ2-5; D not resolved. Germline loops: CDR1 DFQATT, CDR2 SNEGSKA (reference sequence). The CDR3 consists of 10 residues. V was trimmed by 6 bases and J by 5 bases, leaving 7 bases between them. The CDR3 loop is CSAKSETQYF. The CDR3 DNA reads as TGCAGTGCAAAATCGGAGACCCAGTACTTC.

This clonotype was counted only a few times. The genes are TRBV6-1 and TRBJ2-6, with D perhaps matching TRBD2 (5 bases). Trimming pared 6 bases from V and 4 bases from J, leaving 28 bases between. CDR1 and CDR2 (germline): MNHNS, SASEGT. The CDR3 has 20 amino acids. This CDR3 is CASSIFWERPGKGGANVLTF. As DNA, the CDR3 is TGTGCCAGCAGCATCTTCTGGGAGCGACCCGGAAAAGGGGGGGCCAACGTCCTGACTTTC.